The present T cell receptor beta chain was sequenced within a study of graft-versus-host responses after intestinal transplantation. This CDR3 region has 20 residues. Germline V gene lookup returns CDR1 SGDLS and CDR2 YYNGEE. The V and J ends lost 0 bases and 0 bases respectively, with 21 bases between them. A word on this clone: What it binds is not known.

Study-wide results and limits: Early HvG declines after transplant were associated with peak circulating GvH clone levels.

Measured with immunoSEQ multiplex PCR; TCRdb has only the in-frame clones, and not every one. The profile shows 130,000 to 150,000 clones, around 90% of them singletons. This TCR derives from a human donor who received an intestinal transplant. The rearrangement links TRBV9 to TRBJ1-4; no clear D. The input for sequencing was unstimulated CD4+ T cells sorted from spleen or lymph node cells, taken before intestinal transplant. The CDR3 DNA is TGTGCCAGCAGCGTAGGGCCTTCTGTGGGCCGGAGTGCAACTAATGAAAAACTGTTTTTT. It yields the protein CASSVGPSVGRSATNEKLFF.